What follows describes a single T cell receptor (beta chain). This entry belongs to a study of blood T cell repertoires in COVID-19. Background on the study: Sources were T cells, B-cell-depleted T cells, or PBMCs; the material itself was cDNA or gDNA.

The length of the CDR3 is 12 residues. With 4 bases removed from V and 7 bases from J, the gap between germline ends came to 10 bases. Germline lookup yields CDR1 MDHEN and CDR2 SYDVKM. How the authors handled the data: Cell counts per sample came from amplifying reference gene primers. Sequencing used immunoSEQ multiplex PCR; TCRdb keeps in-frame clones, though not all of them. The V and J calls and clone size come from that table; D and trimming were worked out from the DNA. The table shows 71,000 or so clones, with roughly 83% occurring only once. Sequenced input: peripheral blood. V and J are TRBV28 and TRBJ1-2, with D hard to call. This clonotype originated in a man aged 65 to 85 with acute or convalescent COVID-19. The CDR3 DNA reads as TGTGCCAGCAGTTCGTGGGCCGGTGGCTACACCTTC. Translation: CASSSWAGGYTF.